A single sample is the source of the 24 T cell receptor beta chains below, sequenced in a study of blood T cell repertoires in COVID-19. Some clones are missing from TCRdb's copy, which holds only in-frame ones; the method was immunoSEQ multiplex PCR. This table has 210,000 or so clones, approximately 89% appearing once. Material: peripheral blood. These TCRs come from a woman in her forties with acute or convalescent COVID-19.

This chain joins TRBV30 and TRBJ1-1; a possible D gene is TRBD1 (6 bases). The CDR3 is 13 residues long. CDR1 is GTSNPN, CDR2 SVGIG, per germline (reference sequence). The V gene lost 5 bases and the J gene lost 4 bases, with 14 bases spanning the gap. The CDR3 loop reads CAWDRGAGTEAFF. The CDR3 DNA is TGTGCCTGGGACCGGGGGGCGGGCACTGAAGCTTTCTTT.

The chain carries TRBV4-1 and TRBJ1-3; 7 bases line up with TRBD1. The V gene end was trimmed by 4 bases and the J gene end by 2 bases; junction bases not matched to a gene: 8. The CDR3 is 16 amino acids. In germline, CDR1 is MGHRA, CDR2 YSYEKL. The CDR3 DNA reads TGCGCCAGCAGCCGAAGCAGGGGGGAGGCTGGAAACACCATATATTTT. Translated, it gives CASSRSRGEAGNTIYF.

CDR3 DNA sequence: TGTGCCAGCAGTTCCGGACAGGGGGTGGGGGTAATCGATGGCTACACCTTC. Encoded protein: CASSSGQGVGVIDGYTF. The rearrangement links TRBV28 to TRBJ1-2; 10 bases are a match to TRBD1. The CDR3 consists of 17 residues. J gave up 6 bases and V 4 bases, and 14 bases lay outside the gene matches. CDR1 MDHEN and CDR2 SYDVKM come from the germline V gene.

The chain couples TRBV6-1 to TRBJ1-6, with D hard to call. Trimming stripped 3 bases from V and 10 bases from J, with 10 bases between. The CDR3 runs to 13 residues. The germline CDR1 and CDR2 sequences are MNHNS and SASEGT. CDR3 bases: TGTGCCAGCAGTGACCAACAAAGATCACCCCTCCACTTT. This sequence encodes CASSDQQRSPLHF.

The CDR3 here is CAISGTGGGETQYF. The DNA for the CDR3 is TGTGCCATCAGTGGCACAGGGGGTGGAGAGACCCAGTACTTC. The chain carries TRBV10-3 and TRBJ2-5; 8 bases are a match to TRBD1. Unmatched junction bases numbered 5, after V lost 4 bases and J lost 4 bases. The germline V gene encodes CDR1 ENHRY and CDR2 SYGVKD. The CDR3 is made up of 14 amino acids.

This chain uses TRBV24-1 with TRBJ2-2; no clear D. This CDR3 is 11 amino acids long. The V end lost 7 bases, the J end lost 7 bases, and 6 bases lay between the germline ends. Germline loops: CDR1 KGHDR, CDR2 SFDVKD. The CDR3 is CATSPGGELFF. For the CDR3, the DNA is TGTGCCACCAGCCCGGGCGGGGAGCTGTTTTTT.

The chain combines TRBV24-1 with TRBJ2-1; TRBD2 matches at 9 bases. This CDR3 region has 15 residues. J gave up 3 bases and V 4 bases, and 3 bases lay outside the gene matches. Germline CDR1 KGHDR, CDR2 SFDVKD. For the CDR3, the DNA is TGTGCCACCAGTGACCAGACTAGCGGCTACAATGAGCAGTTCTTC. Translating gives CATSDQTSGYNEQFF.

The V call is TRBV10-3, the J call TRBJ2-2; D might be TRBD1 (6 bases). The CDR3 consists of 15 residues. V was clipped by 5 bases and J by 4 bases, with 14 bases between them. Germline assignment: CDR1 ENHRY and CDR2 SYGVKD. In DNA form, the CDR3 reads TGTGCCATCAGTAAACCCGGGACACCCACCGGGGAGCTGTTTTTT. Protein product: CAISKPGTPTGELFF.

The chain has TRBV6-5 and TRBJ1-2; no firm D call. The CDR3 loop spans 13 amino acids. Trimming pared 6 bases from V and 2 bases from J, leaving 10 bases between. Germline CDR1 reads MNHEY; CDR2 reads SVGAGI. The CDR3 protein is CASRGRENYGYTF. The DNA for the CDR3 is TGTGCCAGCAGAGGGAGAGAGAACTATGGCTACACCTTC.

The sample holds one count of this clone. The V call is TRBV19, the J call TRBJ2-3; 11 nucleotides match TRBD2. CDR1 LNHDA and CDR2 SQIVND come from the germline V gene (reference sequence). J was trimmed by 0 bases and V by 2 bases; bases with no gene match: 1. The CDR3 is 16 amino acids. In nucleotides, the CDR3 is TGTGCCAGTAGTATACTAGCGGGGGGCAGCACAGATACGCAGTATTTT. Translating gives CASSILAGGSTDTQYF.

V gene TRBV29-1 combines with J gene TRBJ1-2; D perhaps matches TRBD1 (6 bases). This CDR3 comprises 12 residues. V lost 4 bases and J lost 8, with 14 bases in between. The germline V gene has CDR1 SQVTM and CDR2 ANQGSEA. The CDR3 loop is CSVVGRGAGYTF. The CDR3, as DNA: TGCAGCGTTGTAGGCAGGGGCGCCGGCTACACCTTC.

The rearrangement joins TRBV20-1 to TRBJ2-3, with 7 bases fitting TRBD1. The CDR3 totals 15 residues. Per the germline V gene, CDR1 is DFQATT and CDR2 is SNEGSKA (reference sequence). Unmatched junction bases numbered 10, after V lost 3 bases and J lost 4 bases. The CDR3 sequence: CSASDTYDRADTQYF. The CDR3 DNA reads TGCAGTGCTAGTGACACCTACGACAGGGCAGATACGCAGTATTTT.

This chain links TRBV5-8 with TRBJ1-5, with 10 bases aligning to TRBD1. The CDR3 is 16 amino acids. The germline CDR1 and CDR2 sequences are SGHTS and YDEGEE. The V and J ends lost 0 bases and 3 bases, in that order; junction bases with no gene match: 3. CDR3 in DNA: TGTGCCAGCAGCTTGGGGACAGGGGGGCACAATCAGCCCCAGCATTTT. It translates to CASSLGTGGHNQPQHF.

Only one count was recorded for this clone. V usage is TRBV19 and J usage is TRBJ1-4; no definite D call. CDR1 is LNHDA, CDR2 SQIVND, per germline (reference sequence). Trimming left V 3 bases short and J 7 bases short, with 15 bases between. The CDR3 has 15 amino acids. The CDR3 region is CASSIAARGREKLFF. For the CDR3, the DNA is TGTGCCAGTAGTATTGCAGCCCGCGGGCGTGAAAAACTGTTTTTT.

CDR3 sequence: CASSRNPTSGSTDTQYF. In DNA, the CDR3 is TGTGCCAGCTCACGCAATCCGACTAGCGGGAGCACAGATACGCAGTATTTT. The chain combines TRBV18 with TRBJ2-3, with 10 bases that match TRBD2. Germline CDR1 KGHSH, CDR2 LQKENI. This CDR3 region has 17 residues. After removal of 4 bases from V and 0 bases from J, the junction contained 7 bases not matched to a gene.

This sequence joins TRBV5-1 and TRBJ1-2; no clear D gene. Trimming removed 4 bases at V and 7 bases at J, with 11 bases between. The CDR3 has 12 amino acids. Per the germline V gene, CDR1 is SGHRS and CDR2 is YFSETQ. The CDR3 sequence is CASSPPEGGYTF. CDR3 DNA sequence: TGCGCCAGCAGCCCCCCTGAGGGTGGCTACACCTTC. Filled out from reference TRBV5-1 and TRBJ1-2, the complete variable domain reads KAGVTQTPRYLIKTRGQQVTLSCSPISGHRSVSWYQQTPGQGLQFLFEYFSETQRNKGNFPGRFSGRQFSNSRSEMNVSTLELGDSALYLCASSPPEGGYTFGSGTRLTVV.

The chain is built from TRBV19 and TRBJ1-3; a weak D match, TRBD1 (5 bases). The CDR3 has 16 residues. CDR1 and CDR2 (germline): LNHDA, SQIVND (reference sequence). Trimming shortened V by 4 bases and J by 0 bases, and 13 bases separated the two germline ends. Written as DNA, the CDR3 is TGTGCCAGTAGTAGATCTAGGACATCCTCTGGAAACACCATATATTTT. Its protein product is CASSRSRTSSGNTIYF.

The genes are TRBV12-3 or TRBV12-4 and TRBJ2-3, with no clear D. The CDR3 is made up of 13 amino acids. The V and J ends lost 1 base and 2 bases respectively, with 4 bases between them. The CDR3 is CASSLVATDTQYF. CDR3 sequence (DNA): TGTGCCAGCAGTTTAGTAGCCACAGATACGCAGTATTTT.

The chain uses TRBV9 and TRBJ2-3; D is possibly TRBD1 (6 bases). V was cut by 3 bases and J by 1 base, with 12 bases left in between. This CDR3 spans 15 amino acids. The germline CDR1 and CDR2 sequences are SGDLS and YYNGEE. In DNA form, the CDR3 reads TGTGCCAGCAGCGGGGGCAGGGGAGGCACAGATACGCAGTATTTT. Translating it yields CASSGGRGGTDTQYF.

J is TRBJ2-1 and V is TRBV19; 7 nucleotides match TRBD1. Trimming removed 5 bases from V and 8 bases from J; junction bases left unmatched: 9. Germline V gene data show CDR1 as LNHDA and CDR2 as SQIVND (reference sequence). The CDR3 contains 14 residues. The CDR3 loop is CASSPPSTGYEQFF. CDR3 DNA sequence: TGTGCCAGTAGTCCACCATCGACAGGGTATGAGCAGTTCTTC.

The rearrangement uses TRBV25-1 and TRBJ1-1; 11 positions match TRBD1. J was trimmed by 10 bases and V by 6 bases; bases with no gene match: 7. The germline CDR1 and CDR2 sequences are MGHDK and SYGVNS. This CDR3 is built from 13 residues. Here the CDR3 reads CASRETGTGGAFF. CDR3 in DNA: TGTGCCAGCAGGGAAACCGGGACAGGGGGAGCTTTCTTT.

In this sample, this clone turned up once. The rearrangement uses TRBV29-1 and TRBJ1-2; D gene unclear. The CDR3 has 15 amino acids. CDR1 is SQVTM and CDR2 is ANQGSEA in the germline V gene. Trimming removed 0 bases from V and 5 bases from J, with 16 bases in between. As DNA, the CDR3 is TGCAGCGTTGAAGATCGTTTCGGGGTTTCGTATGGCTACACCTTC. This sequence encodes CSVEDRFGVSYGYTF.

The CDR3 region has the DNA TGTGCCAGCAGCTTGGGCATAGGGGCCCAGCATTTT. It codes for CASSLGIGAQHF. The chain uses TRBV5-6 and TRBJ1-5; possibly TRBD1 for D (5 bases). This CDR3 comprises 12 residues. Trimming pared 0 bases from V and 11 bases from J, leaving 9 bases between. Germline V CDR1 and CDR2: SGHDT, YYEEEE.

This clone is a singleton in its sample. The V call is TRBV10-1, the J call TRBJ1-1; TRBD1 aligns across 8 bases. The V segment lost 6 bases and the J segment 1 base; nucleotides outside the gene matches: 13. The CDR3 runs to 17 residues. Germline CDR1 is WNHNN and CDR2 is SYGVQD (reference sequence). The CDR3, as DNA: TGCGCCAGCAGGCCCAGATGGGACAGGCTACGGAACACTGAAGCTTTCTTT. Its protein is CASRPRWDRLRNTEAFF.